The sample holds a few counts of the clone carrying this T cell receptor beta chain. Its antigen is not identified. TCRdb reprocessed the reads with MiXCR, giving one entry per CDR3 protein. The sample gives 300,000 or so distinct CDR3 sequences, around a quarter of which show up once; about 14% is in the top ten. The source of the sample is a study of T cell repertoires in cytomegalovirus infection. Study-wide context: Signatures in public TCR beta sequences pointed to both CMV infection and matching HLA type.

Study-wide points: HLA-C-restricted CMV-specific TCR beta clonotypes were dominant in the ex vivo response.

Germline lookup yields CDR1 MGHRA and CDR2 YSYEKL. CDR3 size: 14 residues. Trimming removed 4 bases from V and 3 bases from J, with 11 bases in between. The chain links TRBV4-1 to TRBJ2-3, with D possibly being TRBD2 (5 bases). The input for sequencing was cultured PBMCs, taken from culture after CMV antigen stimulation. This receptor was identified in a human donor in good health (CMV status not recorded). Some clones in this sample may be carry-over from other donors' samples. CDR3 amino acids: CASSPAGWTDTQYF. CDR3 bases: TGCGCCAGCAGCCCGGCGGGCTGGACAGATACGCAGTATTTT.